Listed below are T cell receptor beta chains from one sample, sequenced in a study of blood T cells in healthy people across ages. A single record per CDR3 protein comes from TCRdb applying MiXCR to the 5' RACE reads. Of 450,000 to 700,000 distinct CDR3 sequences in the sample, 25% to 30% were seen once. Sequencing used blood. These TCRs come from a woman in her sixties or seventies in good health. Both conserved end residues are part of each CDR3. Each record gives: V gene, clone size, D gene, J gene, CDR3 length, CDR3 protein, CDR3 DNA. The D gene is left open where the match is weak. Rows give clone size only sometimes, using once, few, many, or a class for an expanded clone.

TRBV20-1,-,TRBD1,TRBJ1-1,14,CSASETGLGTEAFF,TGCAGTGCCTCAGAGACAGGGCTTGGCACTGAAGCTTTCTTT
TRBV5-5,-,-,TRBJ2-3,16,CASSYPGTDPTDTQYF,TGTGCCAGCAGCTATCCCGGGACGGACCCCACAGATACGCAGTATTTT
TRBV7-2,-,-,TRBJ2-5,16,CASSLSGRGHQETQYF,TGTGCCAGCAGCTTATCAGGCAGGGGCCACCAAGAGACCCAGTACTTC
TRBV7-2,-,-,TRBJ2-3,15,CASSRTETYTDTQYF,TGTGCCAGCAGCAGAACGGAAACGTACACAGATACGCAGTATTTT
TRBV10-3,-,-,TRBJ2-3,13,CAIAGQSTDTQYF,TGTGCCATCGCGGGACAGAGCACAGATACGCAGTATTTT
TRBV20-1,few,-,TRBJ2-5,14,CSARDWSQQESQYF,TGCAGTGCTAGAGATTGGAGCCAACAAGAGTCCCAGTACTTC
TRBV7-2,many,-,TRBJ2-7,15,CASSSNGAGPYEQYF,TGTGCCAGCAGCTCGAATGGGGCGGGGCCCTACGAGCAGTACTTC
TRBV5-1,few,-,TRBJ2-1,15,CASSPQLVLNNEQFF,TGCGCCAGCAGCCCCCAACTAGTGTTGAACAATGAGCAGTTCTTC
TRBV6-5,few,-,TRBJ1-2,13,CASTDTSFYGYTF,TGTGCCAGCACCGACACCTCATTTTATGGCTACACCTTC
TRBV9,few,-,TRBJ2-7,14,CASSTLGDSYEQYF,TGTGCCAGCAGCACGCTAGGGGATTCCTACGAGCAGTACTTC
TRBV2,-,-,TRBJ1-3,14,CASTGTGSGNTIYF,TGTGCCAGCACTGGGACGGGCTCTGGAAACACCATATATTTT
TRBV9,-,TRBD1,TRBJ2-1,12,CASSADRGTQFF,TGTGCCAGCAGCGCCGACAGGGGAACCCAGTTCTTC
TRBV4-3,few,-,TRBJ1-6,18,CASSLRAVSHSDNSPLHF,TGCGCCAGCAGCCTGAGAGCGGTCAGCCATTCAGATAATTCACCCCTCCACTTT
TRBV3-1,once,TRBD2,TRBJ2-5,18,CASSQRRTSGVIQETQYF,TGTGCCAGCAGCCAAAGAAGGACTAGCGGGGTTATTCAAGAGACCCAGTACTTC
TRBV4-2,few,TRBD2,TRBJ2-7,17,CASSLPGTSGGAYEQYF,TGTGCCAGCAGCCTCCCCGGGACTAGCGGGGGGGCCTACGAGCAGTACTTC
TRBV20-1,-,TRBD1,TRBJ1-4,15,CSAWPGTGEDEKLFF,TGCAGTGCTTGGCCCGGGACAGGGGAGGATGAAAAACTGTTTTTT
TRBV7-2,-,-,TRBJ1-5,20,CASSPDSGVAAEWGNQPQHF,TGTGCCAGCAGCCCCGATTCGGGGGTAGCCGCCGAATGGGGCAATCAGCCCCAGCATTTT
TRBV9,-,-,TRBJ2-1,16,CASSVVGTGSYNEQFF,TGTGCCAGCAGCGTAGTAGGAACAGGTTCCTACAATGAGCAGTTCTTC
TRBV3-1,-,TRBD1,TRBJ1-1,13,CASLRQGVTEAFF,TGTGCCAGCCTAAGACAGGGGGTCACTGAAGCTTTCTTT
TRBV5-4,-,-,TRBJ2-1,14,CASSFEQFDNEQFF,TGTGCCAGCAGCTTTGAGCAGTTTGACAATGAGCAGTTCTTC
TRBV6-2/TRBV6-3,few,-,TRBJ2-5,12,CASTQRAVTQYF,TGTGCCAGCACCCAACGGGCAGTAACCCAGTACTTC
TRBV5-6,-,-,TRBJ1-2,12,CASSIRDYGYTF,TGTGCCAGCTCAATCCGGGACTATGGCTACACCTTC
TRBV6-6,few,-,TRBJ1-5,17,CASGGTNPGPGGQPQHF,TGTGCCAGCGGGGGTACTAATCCGGGACCAGGAGGGCAGCCCCAGCATTTT
TRBV20-1,-,-,TRBJ2-5,14,CSASRGTWQETQYF,TGCAGTGCTAGTAGGGGAACCTGGCAAGAGACCCAGTACTTC
TRBV6-1,-,TRBD1,TRBJ1-3,14,CASIGQGAGNTIYF,TGTGCCAGCATAGGGCAGGGGGCCGGAAACACCATATATTTT
TRBV7-9,few,-,TRBJ1-1,15,CASSLGVWGNTEAFF,TGTGCCAGCAGCTTAGGGGTTTGGGGGAACACCGAAGCTTTCTTT
TRBV4-2,few,TRBD2,TRBJ2-3,18,CASSHSTGGAFGTDTQYF,TGTGCCAGCAGCCATTCAACGGGGGGGGCCTTTGGCACAGATACGCAGTATTTT
TRBV7-2,few,TRBD1,TRBJ2-7,13,CASSPWTGTEQYF,TGTGCCAGCAGCCCGTGGACAGGGACCGAGCAGTACTTC
TRBV11-2,-,-,TRBJ2-1,13,CASRLPSGNEQFF,TGTGCCAGCCGTCTCCCGAGTGGGAATGAGCAGTTCTTC
TRBV24-1,-,-,TRBJ2-3,13,CATSEGVADTQYF,TGTGCCACCAGTGAGGGGGTTGCAGATACGCAGTATTTT
TRBV18,-,-,TRBJ2-6,18,CASSPRGIRDSGANVLTF,TGTGCCAGCTCACCACGGGGGATTCGTGACTCTGGGGCCAACGTCCTGACTTTC
TRBV20-1,-,-,TRBJ1-2,10,CSAPEWGYTF,TGCAGTGCTCCAGAGTGGGGCTACACCTTC
TRBV6-5,-,-,TRBJ1-1,15,CASSYGLFGDTEAFF,TGTGCCAGCAGTTACGGGCTTTTCGGGGACACTGAAGCTTTCTTT
TRBV7-2,few,-,TRBJ2-7,17,CASSLQVGRQLHYEQYF,TGTGCCAGCAGCTTACAGGTCGGAAGGCAGCTCCACTACGAGCAGTACTTC
TRBV5-1,many,-,TRBJ2-1,15,CASSLASPTYNEQFF,TGCGCCAGCAGCTTGGCATCGCCAACGTACAATGAGCAGTTCTTC
TRBV7-3,few,TRBD2,TRBJ2-1,14,CASASGGAYNEQFF,TGTGCCAGCGCAAGCGGGGGGGCCTACAATGAGCAGTTCTTC
TRBV6-6,few,TRBD1,TRBJ1-4,14,CAIADRRLNEKLFF,TGTGCCATCGCGGACAGGCGACTAAATGAAAAACTGTTTTTT
TRBV2,-,-,TRBJ2-5,14,CASSELSRQETQYF,TGTGCCAGCAGTGAACTATCCCGCCAAGAGACCCAGTACTTC
TRBV19,-,TRBD2,TRBJ2-3,15,CASSNLAGGPPTQYF,TGTGCCAGTAGTAACCTAGCGGGGGGCCCCCCGACGCAGTATTTT
TRBV7-3,-,-,TRBJ2-2,14,CASSSLPHTGELFF,TGTGCCAGCAGCTCCCTACCCCACACCGGGGAGCTGTTTTTT